This T cell receptor (beta chain) was observed in a study of T cell changes during pregnancy in multiple sclerosis. Libraries were prepared by immunoSEQ multiplex PCR; TCRdb keeps only in-frame clonotypes and omits some of them. The sample lists tens of thousands of clones; about nine tenths were seen once. Sequencing used peripheral blood, obtained in the second trimester of pregnancy. The receptor comes from a female donor with multiple sclerosis, enrolled in a pregnancy study.

This CDR3 is CASSALAGEGGETQYF. CDR3 bases: TGTGCCAGCAGCGCCCTAGCGGGAGAGGGGGGAGAGACCCAGTACTTC. The chain joins TRBV9 to TRBJ2-5, with 10 nucleotides matching TRBD2. J gave up 4 bases and V 3 bases, and 9 bases lay outside the gene matches. Germline values: CDR1 SGDLS, CDR2 YYNGEE. The CDR3 runs 16 residues.